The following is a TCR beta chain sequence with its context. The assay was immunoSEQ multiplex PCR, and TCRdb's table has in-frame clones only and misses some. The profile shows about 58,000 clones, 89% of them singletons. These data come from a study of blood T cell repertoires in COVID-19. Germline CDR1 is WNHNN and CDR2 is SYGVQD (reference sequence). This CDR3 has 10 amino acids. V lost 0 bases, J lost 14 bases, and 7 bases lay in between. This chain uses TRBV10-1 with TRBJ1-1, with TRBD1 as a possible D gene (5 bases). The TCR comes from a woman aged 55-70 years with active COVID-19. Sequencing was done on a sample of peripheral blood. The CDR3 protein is CASSESGRFF. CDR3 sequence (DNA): TGCGCCAGCAGTGAGTCGGGGCGGTTCTTT.